What follows are 19 T cell receptor beta chains derived from one specimen sequenced in a study of metastatic and nonmetastatic thyroid tumors (TCRdb year 2020). The library was prepared using PCR. TCRdb records Illumina HiSeq 4000 as the sequencer. TCRdb's own reprocessing of the public reads used fastp at Q25 and MiXCR and kept productive beta chains. The sample records 32,000 or so clones, 18% of which are singletons. The ten largest clones capture around an eighth of the sample. No treatment had been received by any patient before thyroid surgery. The sequenced material came from blood. These receptors originate from a male donor with papillary thyroid cancer or a benign thyroid nodule (not recorded which). Some clones in this sample may be carry-over from other donors' samples.

V and J are TRBV11-2 and TRBJ1-3; D is ambiguous. The CDR3 runs to 15 residues. CDR1 SGHAT and CDR2 FQNNGV come from the germline V gene. V lost 10 bases and J lost 5, with 21 bases in between. The CDR3: CANRDPEEGRNTIYF. The DNA of the CDR3 is TGTGCCAACAGAGATCCGGAGGAAGGGAGAAACACCATATATTTT.

Comment on this clone: A much larger clone sits a single nucleotide away, making a read error possible. Other DNA sequences in the sample encode the same CDR3. The chain is built from TRBV4-1 and TRBJ1-1; D may be TRBD1 (5 bases). Germline CDR1 reads MGHRA; CDR2 reads YSYEKL. V lost 2 bases, J lost 0 bases, and 10 bases lay in between. The CDR3 sequence is 15 residues long. Written as DNA, the CDR3 is TGCGCCAGCAGCCAACAGGGAAACTTGAACACTGAAGCTTTCTTT. Amino acids: CASSQQGNLNTEAFF.

The rearrangement uses TRBV6-5 and TRBJ1-5; D perhaps matches TRBD1 (6 bases). Per germline, CDR1 MNHEY and CDR2 SVGAGI. The CDR3 spans 16 residues. The V and J ends lost 4 bases and 5 bases respectively, with 18 bases between them. The CDR3 sequence is CASSSDRSYCDQPQHF. DNA for the CDR3: TGTGCCAGCAGTTCTGACAGGTCCTATTGTGATCAGCCCCAGCATTTT.

V and J are TRBV24-1 and TRBJ1-5; D ambiguous. Trimming pared 4 bases from V and 4 bases from J, leaving 10 bases between. CDR1 and CDR2 from the germline V gene are KGHDR and SFDVKD. CDR3 length: 14 residues. The CDR3 sequence: CATSEAGSNQPQHF. The CDR3 region has the DNA TGTGCCACCAGTGAGGCGGGATCAAATCAGCCCCAGCATTTT.

In its sample, this clone was seen many times. J is TRBJ1-3 and V is TRBV30; D uncertain. CDR3 size: 13 residues. V lost 0 bases and J lost 4, with 7 bases in between. Germline V gene sequence: CDR1 GTSNPN, CDR2 SVGIG (reference sequence). For the CDR3, the DNA is TGTGCCTGGAGTGTACAAGGCGGAAACACCATATATTTT. This gives the protein CAWSVQGGNTIYF. Complete variable domain (other parts from reference TRBV30 and TRBJ1-3): SQTIHQWPATLVQPVGSPLSLECTVEGTSNPNLYWYRQAAGRGLQLLFYSVGIGQISSEVPQNLSASRPQDRQFILSSKKLLLSDSGFYLCAWSVQGGNTIYFGEGSWLTVV.

The chain recombines TRBV15 with TRBJ2-1; 12 bases are shared with TRBD2. The CDR3 has 16 amino acids. Looked up from germline, CDR1 is LNHNV and CDR2 is YYDKDF (reference sequence). V shed 5 bases and J 6 bases; nucleotides not matched to a gene: 8. CDR3 in DNA: TGTGCCACCAGCGGCCCAAGACTAGCGGGAGCCAATGAGCAGTTCTTC. Translated: CATSGPRLAGANEQFF.

This clone was seen ten or more times. The chain is built from TRBV11-2 and TRBJ2-7, with no clear D. The V end lost 7 bases, the J end lost 4 bases, and 14 bases lay between the germline ends. Per the germline V gene, CDR1 is SGHAT and CDR2 is FQNNGV. The CDR3 sequence is 13 residues long. The CDR3 loop reads CASTYRSGYEQYF. CDR3 sequence (DNA): TGTGCCAGCACCTATCGGTCCGGTTACGAGCAGTACTTC.

There are a few counts of this clone. DNA for the CDR3: TGTGCCAGTAGTATCGGGGAAGCTGGAAACACCATATATTTT. It is translated as CASSIGEAGNTIYF. This sequence joins TRBV19 and TRBJ1-3; D is undetermined. Trimming left V 3 bases short and J 2 bases short, with 8 bases between. The CDR3 loop spans 14 amino acids. In germline, CDR1 is LNHDA, CDR2 SQIVND (reference sequence).

This clone has a count of ten or more. The V call is TRBV5-1, the J call TRBJ1-3; possible D gene TRBD1, 6 bases. Germline V CDR1 and CDR2: SGHRS, YFSETQ. This CDR3 contains 16 residues. The V gene lost 1 base and the J gene lost 0 bases, with 11 bases spanning the gap. This CDR3 is CASSLTDRSSGNTIYF. The CDR3 nucleotides are TGCGCCAGCAGCTTGACGGACAGAAGCTCTGGAAACACCATATATTTT.

The chain joins TRBV6-5 to TRBJ1-5; the D gene is possibly TRBD1 (6 bases). Trimming took 4 bases from V and 6 from J, leaving 10 bases between them. Germline CDR1 reads MNHEY; CDR2 reads SVGAGI. The CDR3 extends over 13 amino acids. The CDR3: CASSSGGGQPQHF. DNA of the CDR3: TGTGCCAGCAGTTCGGGGGGCGGTCAGCCCCAGCATTTT.

V is TRBV9 and J is TRBJ2-1; D might be TRBD2 (6 bases). V lost 2 bases, J lost 1 base, and 13 bases lay in between. CDR3 size: 16 residues. Germline V gene data show CDR1 as SGDLS and CDR2 as YYNGEE. CDR3 residues: CASSVTGTPSYNEQFF. The CDR3 DNA follows: TGTGCCAGCAGCGTCACCGGGACTCCTTCCTACAATGAGCAGTTCTTC.

The chain recombines TRBV2 with TRBJ2-1; D is unresolved. This CDR3 spans 14 amino acids. CDR1 and CDR2 (germline): SNHLY, FYNNEI. Trimming left V 7 bases short and J 5 bases short, with 15 bases between. The DNA for the CDR3 is TGTGCCAGCAATGTAATGGCGGTAGACAATGAGCAGTTCTTC. The encoded protein is CASNVMAVDNEQFF.

Details on this clone: A junction end diverges from the germline sequence, so it may reflect a read error. The chain carries TRBV6-2 or TRBV6-3 and TRBJ2-7; D may be TRBD2 (5 bases). There are 15 residues in the CDR3. Per the germline V gene, CDR1 is MNHEY and CDR2 is SVGEGT. The DNA of the CDR3 is TGTGCCAGCATTTACAAGGGCCGGGGATCCTACGAGCAGTACTTC. It is translated as CASIYKGRGSYEQYF.

This clone has at least ten counts. CDR3 DNA: TGTGCCAGCAGCTCCAGCCCGAGACTAGCGGGGGAGGCGGAGACCCAGTACTTC. The encoded protein is CASSSSPRLAGEAETQYF. The chain uses TRBV11-2 and TRBJ2-5; 12 bases line up with TRBD2. The CDR3 has 18 amino acids. Germline values: CDR1 SGHAT, CDR2 FQNNGV. Trimming at V came to 4 bases and at J to 5 bases, leaving 14 bases not matched to a gene.

A few counts support this clone. This may come from a read error, since a much larger clone is one base off. Other DNA sequences in this specimen translate into the identical CDR3. V usage is TRBV13 and J usage is TRBJ2-4, with TRBD2 identical over 14 bases. The CDR3 totals 19 residues. Germline assignment: CDR1 PRHDT and CDR2 FYEKMQ (reference sequence). This CDR3 is CASSLRLAGGPGAKNIQYF. As DNA, the CDR3 is TGTGCCAGCAGCTTAAGACTAGCGGGGGGGCCGGGGGCCAAAAACATTCAGTACTTT.

The rearrangement links TRBV19 to TRBJ1-5; D perhaps matches TRBD1 (6 bases). V shed 5 bases and J shed 1 base, with 12 bases lying between them. CDR1 is LNHDA, CDR2 SQIVND, per germline (reference sequence). This CDR3 spans 15 amino acids. This CDR3 reads CASSAQGISNQPQHF. The CDR3 DNA reads TGTGCCAGTAGTGCACAGGGAATCAGCAATCAGCCCCAGCATTTT.

This clone appeared a few times. The gene calls are TRBV5-4 and TRBJ2-5, with TRBD2 identical over 11 bases. This CDR3 comprises 17 residues. CDR1 SGHNT and CDR2 YYREEE come from the germline V gene (reference sequence). The V gene end was trimmed by 6 bases and the J gene end by 2 bases; junction bases not matched to a gene: 12. The CDR3 region is CASKNGLAGGSQETQYF. In DNA form, the CDR3 reads TGTGCCAGCAAAAACGGACTAGCGGGCGGGTCGCAAGAGACCCAGTACTTC.

This clone occurred many times. This rearrangement joins TRBV12-3 or TRBV12-4 to TRBJ1-1; TRBD1 matches 8 bases. The CDR3 extends over 13 amino acids. The V gene end was trimmed by 6 bases and the J gene end by 4 bases; junction bases not matched to a gene: 4. The CDR3 region is CASSRQGATEAFF. CDR3 nucleotide sequence: TGTGCCAGCAGCCGCCAGGGGGCCACTGAAGCTTTCTTT.

The table lists this clone with a few counts. CDR3 in amino acids: CASTSQGRAYGYTF. The DNA of the CDR3 is TGTGCCAGCACTTCTCAGGGACGGGCCTATGGCTACACCTTC. The V gene is TRBV12-3 or TRBV12-4, the J gene TRBJ1-2; D possibly corresponds to TRBD1 (5 bases). This CDR3 has 14 amino acids. V was pared by 7 bases and J by 4 bases, with 16 bases between.